This passage covers 8 T cell receptor beta chains from one sample sequenced in a study of T-cell memory formation after mild COVID-19. TCRdb processed the 5' RACE reads anew with MiXCR; each CDR3 protein has one entry. The data show about 280,000 distinct CDR3 sequences, 8% to 10% seen once. Sequences were obtained from PBMCs or a T cell subset sorted from them (not recorded which). The receptor source for this set is a young man who had mild COVID-19 (a few samples of this study predate the infection). Cell type and time point are not known.

This sequence joins TRBV9 and TRBJ1-6, with TRBD1 matching over 8 bases. V shed 2 bases and J 4 bases; nucleotides not matched to a gene: 8. Germline values: CDR1 SGDLS, CDR2 YYNGEE. The CDR3 covers 17 residues. CDR3 nucleotide sequence: TGTGCCAGCAGCGTTGGACAGGGAAGCGCGTATAATTCACCCCTCCACTTT. As protein: CASSVGQGSAYNSPLHF.

This clonotype occurred a few times. The chain carries TRBV6-1 and TRBJ1-5; a weak D match, TRBD1 (5 bases). V was pared by 7 bases and J by 5 bases, with 18 bases between. Germline V gene data show CDR1 as MNHNS and CDR2 as SASEGT. This CDR3 has 15 amino acids. CDR3 in amino acids: CASTRGLGADQPQHF. The CDR3 region has the DNA TGTGCCAGCACCCGGGGGTTAGGGGCAGATCAGCCCCAGCATTTT.

This clonotype was recorded a few times. V usage is TRBV7-9 and J usage is TRBJ1-5; D is unresolved. Germline V gene lookup returns CDR1 SEHNR and CDR2 FQNEAQ (reference sequence). V shed 5 bases and J shed 7 bases, with 15 bases lying between them. CDR3 length: 14 residues. This CDR3 reads CASSPGLVVQPQHF. In DNA form, the CDR3 reads TGTGCCAGCAGCCCTGGCCTAGTGGTACAGCCCCAGCATTTT. Filled out from reference TRBV7-9 and TRBJ1-5, the complete variable domain reads DTGVSQNPRHKITKRGQNVTFRCDPISEHNRLYWYRQTLGQGPEFLTYFQNEAQLEKSRLLSDRFSAERPKGSFSTLEIQRTEQGDSAMYLCASSPGLVVQPQHFGDGTRLSIL.

This clonotype has ten or more counts. This chain connects TRBV5-1 to TRBJ2-1; no clear D gene. The CDR3 sequence is 15 residues long. Germline values: CDR1 SGHRS, CDR2 YFSETQ. Trimming stripped 4 bases from V and 9 bases from J, with 20 bases between. The CDR3 coding sequence is TGCGCCAGCAGCCCCCTAGGTTTTATGGATGGTGAGCAGTTCTTC. As protein: CASSPLGFMDGEQFF.

Only a few counts were recorded for this clonotype. The V gene is TRBV9, the J gene TRBJ2-3, with a possible D match to TRBD1 (5 bases). In germline, CDR1 is SGDLS, CDR2 YYNGEE. With 4 bases removed from V and 1 base from J, the gap between germline ends came to 16 bases. There are 16 residues in the CDR3. The CDR3 nucleotides are TGTGCCAGCAGCCCCCGGATGGTAGGGGGCACAGATACGCAGTATTTT. It specifies CASSPRMVGGTDTQYF.

This clonotype was seen ten or more times. The chain is built from TRBV20-1 and TRBJ2-3; tentatively, D is TRBD1 (6 bases). The CDR3 is 14 amino acids. Per the germline V gene, CDR1 is DFQATT and CDR2 is SNEGSKA (reference sequence). V was cut by 2 bases and J by 4 bases, with 13 bases left in between. The CDR3 sequence: CSARRGNGADTQYF. The CDR3 DNA is TGCAGTGCTAGAAGGGGGAATGGCGCAGATACGCAGTATTTT.

This clonotype was detected many times. The rearrangement uses TRBV20-1 and TRBJ2-1, with 8 bases fitting TRBD1. CDR1 DFQATT and CDR2 SNEGSKA come from the germline V gene (reference sequence). J lost 1 base, V lost 6 bases, and 11 bases had no gene match. The CDR3 covers 16 residues. The CDR3: CSAPRTGLGSYNEQFF. The DNA of the CDR3 is TGCAGTGCCCCCAGGACAGGGCTTGGGTCCTACAATGAGCAGTTCTTC.

The chain carries TRBV4-3 and TRBJ1-2, with TRBD1 identical over 7 bases. From germline, CDR1 is LGHNA and CDR2 YSLEER. CDR3 size: 17 residues. With 4 bases clipped from V and 4 bases from J, the junction kept 15 bases outside the gene matches. This CDR3 reads CASSLEIGTAVPYGYTF. The CDR3 DNA reads TGCGCCAGCAGCCTGGAGATTGGGACAGCAGTCCCCTATGGCTACACCTTC.